A single sample is the source of the 9 T cell receptor beta chains below, sequenced in a study of T cells in localized non-small cell lung cancer. Sequenced by immunoSEQ multiplex PCR; TCRdb stores in-frame clones only, minus some. Seen here are approximately 24,000 clones, about 84% observed once, and the top ten hold roughly 9%. The starting material was peripheral blood, obtained before any cancer treatment. These receptors were obtained from a man aged 35-75 years with stage III squamous cell lung carcinoma.

This clone has a handful of counts. J is TRBJ2-3 and V is TRBV25-1; D unresolved. The CDR3 loop spans 13 amino acids. Trimming removed 3 bases at V and 2 bases at J, with 6 bases between. From germline, CDR1 is MGHDK and CDR2 SYGVNS. The CDR3 nucleotides are TGTGCCAGCAGTGAGCCAGCCACAGATACGCAGTATTTT. This translates into CASSEPATDTQYF.

Only one count was recorded for this clone. V and J are TRBV18 and TRBJ1-6, with a weak D call TRBD1 (6 bases). Germline V gene lookup returns CDR1 KGHSH and CDR2 LQKENI. The germline V and J ends were trimmed by 3 bases and 10 bases, with 13 bases remaining between them. CDR3 length: 14 residues. CDR3 DNA sequence: TGTGCCAGCTCACCGGGGGGGGCTAGATCACCCCTCCACTTT. Protein sequence: CASSPGGARSPLHF.

The chain uses TRBV18 and TRBJ1-1, with D possibly matching TRBD1 (6 bases). This CDR3 comprises 13 residues. CDR1 KGHSH and CDR2 LQKENI come from the germline V gene. Trimming cost V 5 bases and J 1 base, with 8 bases left between them. The CDR3 nucleotides read TGTGCCAGCTCATCGGACAGGAACACTGAAGCTTTCTTT. Protein sequence: CASSSDRNTEAFF.

This clone was counted between two and nine times. This chain joins TRBV5-8 and TRBJ2-3, with TRBD2 identical over 8 bases. Losses at the gene ends were 4 bases for V and 0 bases for J; bases not matched to a gene: 4. The CDR3 covers 15 residues. Germline lookup yields CDR1 SGHTS and CDR2 YDEGEE. The CDR3 region has the DNA TGTGCCAGCAGCAAGAGCGGGAGAAGCACAGATACGCAGTATTTT. Translation: CASSKSGRSTDTQYF. Drawing the rest from reference TRBV5-8 and TRBJ2-3, the complete variable domain is EAGVTQSPTHLIKTRGQQATLRCSPISGHTSVYWYQQALGLGLQFLLWYDEGEERNRGNFPPRFSGRQFPNYSSELNVNALELEDSALYLCASSKSGRSTDTQYFGPGTRLTVL.

This chain connects TRBV6-5 to TRBJ2-1, with D unclear. Trimming stripped 2 bases from V and 0 bases from J, with 11 bases between. Germline V CDR1 and CDR2: MNHEY, SVGAGI. This CDR3 spans 16 amino acids. The CDR3 sequence is CASSYGMASSYNEQFF. The CDR3 DNA reads TGTGCCAGCAGTTACGGCATGGCGAGCTCCTACAATGAGCAGTTCTTC.

The chain employs TRBV7-3 and TRBJ2-2, with D perhaps matching TRBD2 (6 bases). The CDR3 covers 15 residues. Germline-derived CDR1 and CDR2 are SGHTA and FQGTGA. Trimming took 6 bases from V and 0 from J, leaving 11 bases between them. Written as DNA, the CDR3 is TGTGCCAGCAGGACCGGGACTCCGAACACCGGGGAGCTGTTTTTT. Its translation is CASRTGTPNTGELFF.

The chain is built from TRBV9 and TRBJ1-2; no firm D call. The CDR3 has 12 residues. The germline V gene has CDR1 SGDLS and CDR2 YYNGEE. The germline V and J ends were trimmed by 6 bases and 5 bases, with 11 bases remaining between them. In DNA form, the CDR3 reads TGTGCCAGCACCAGGACCGAATATGGCTACACCTTC. Its translation is CASTRTEYGYTF.

The chain combines TRBV27 with TRBJ2-5, with 7 bases identical to TRBD2. Near its end, the DNA agrees better with TRBJ2-7, so the J call may be wrong. The CDR3 length is 14 residues. The germline V gene has CDR1 MNHEY and CDR2 SMNVEV (reference sequence). The chain's CDR3 is CASSRAGESPEQYF. CDR3 coding DNA: TGTGCCAGCAGTAGGGCGGGAGAGTCTCCCGAGCAGTACTTC.

The chain has TRBV5-4 and TRBJ2-2; 9 bases align to TRBD2. V shed 2 bases and J 4 bases; nucleotides not matched to a gene: 12. Looked up from germline, CDR1 is SGHNT and CDR2 is YYREEE (reference sequence). This CDR3 has 18 residues. In DNA, the CDR3 is TGTGCCAGCAGCTTCCTGTTTAGTAGCGGGGGCGGCACCGGGGAGCTGTTTTTT. Protein sequence: CASSFLFSSGGGTGELFF.